These 19 T cell receptor beta chains came from one sample sequenced in a study of beta chain features in type 1 diabetes. Study-level findings and limits: There was a moderate but significant shortening of TCRB CDR3s in all four CD4+ subsets of Type 1 diabetes patients.

No antigens are known for them. The sequenced template was cDNA made from the entire isolated RNA. Some clones are missing from TCRdb's copy, which holds only in-frame ones; the method was immunoSEQ multiplex PCR. The sample consists of 150,000 to 200,000 clones, around 8.3% of them appearing once. The sequencing input was central memory CD4+ T cells from blood. Source of these receptors: a young woman with type 1 diabetes.

This clone was found a few times. V and J are TRBV10-1 and TRBJ2-1; tentative D call: TRBD1 (5 bases). This CDR3 has 14 amino acids. The V and J ends lost 4 bases and 0 bases respectively, with 7 bases between them. Per germline, CDR1 WNHNN and CDR2 SYGVQD (reference sequence). The CDR3: CASSAQVSYNEQFF. CDR3 nucleotides: TGCGCCAGCAGTGCACAGGTCTCCTACAATGAGCAGTTCTTC.

This clone has only a few counts. This chain links TRBV9 with TRBJ2-7, with D tentatively TRBD2 (6 bases). Germline V CDR1 and CDR2: SGDLS, YYNGEE. The V end was cut by 1 base, the J end by 2 bases, with 10 bases between. This CDR3 region has 14 residues. The CDR3 here is CASSVTGGTYEQYF. As DNA, the CDR3 is TGTGCCAGCAGCGTAACGGGCGGGACCTACGAGCAGTACTTC.

The J gene is TRBJ1-4, the V gene TRBV27, with D possibly TRBD1 on 5 matching bases. CDR3 size: 15 residues. Germline CDR1 is MNHEY and CDR2 is SMNVEV (reference sequence). With 6 bases removed from V and 8 bases from J, the gap between germline ends came to 19 bases. The CDR3 coding sequence is TGTGCCAGCAGCGCCCGGGGGTCGGGAGGGGAAAAACTGTTTTTT. This sequence encodes CASSARGSGGEKLFF.

This clone showed up just a few times. The chain combines TRBV7-9 with TRBJ2-1; 7 bases line up with TRBD1. From germline, CDR1 is SEHNR and CDR2 FQNEAQ (reference sequence). V shed 4 bases, J shed 1 base, and the junction held 13 bases outside the gene matches. There are 18 residues in the CDR3. The chain's CDR3 is CASSSRGGTDGSYNEQFF. The CDR3 DNA reads TGTGCCAGCAGCTCCCGCGGTGGGACAGATGGTTCCTACAATGAGCAGTTCTTC. Full variable domain (rest looked up from reference TRBV7-9 and TRBJ2-1): DTGVSQNPRHKITKRGQNVTFRCDPISEHNRLYWYRQTLGQGPEFLTYFQNEAQLEKSRLLSDRFSAERPKGSFSTLEIQRTEQGDSAMYLCASSSRGGTDGSYNEQFFGPGTRLTVL.

This clone was seen a few times. CDR3 sequence reads: CASSSPIAGGEESTQYF. DNA for the CDR3: TGTGCCAGCAGTTCTCCTATAGCGGGAGGGGAGGAGAGTACGCAGTATTTT. The chain joins TRBV28 to TRBJ2-3; 11 bases are shared with TRBD2. Germline values: CDR1 MDHEN, CDR2 SYDVKM. The CDR3 consists of 17 residues. V shed 4 bases and J 8 bases; nucleotides not matched to a gene: 14.

At least ten counts were recorded for this clone. The rearrangement links TRBV7-3 to TRBJ2-3; D may be TRBD1 (5 bases). Germline V lookup: CDR1 SGHTA, CDR2 FQGTGA. CDR3 length: 14 amino acids. The V and J ends lost 4 bases and 1 base respectively, with 9 bases between them. The CDR3 loop is CASSYGRGTDTQYF. The CDR3 DNA follows: TGTGCCAGCAGCTATGGCAGGGGCACAGATACGCAGTATTTT.

This clone was seen only a few times. This chain connects TRBV18 to TRBJ2-1; 9 bases fit TRBD2. The CDR3 has 14 residues. Germline CDR1 KGHSH, CDR2 LQKENI. V was pared by 5 bases and J by 5 bases, with 4 bases of the junction left unmatched. Here the CDR3 reads CASSATSGNNEQFF. DNA for the CDR3: TGTGCCAGCTCAGCGACTAGCGGAAACAATGAGCAGTTCTTC.

The chain has TRBV10-3 and TRBJ2-5; TRBD1 is a possible D gene (6 bases). There are 13 residues in the CDR3. V dropped 8 bases and J dropped 3 bases, with 13 bases sitting between them. Germline V CDR1 and CDR2: ENHRY, SYGVKD. CDR3 nucleotides: TGTGCCATCGCCCCACAGGGAAAAGAGACCCAGTACTTC. Translating it yields CAIAPQGKETQYF.

This clone was counted between two and nine times. This chain joins TRBV4-1 and TRBJ2-4; tentative D call: TRBD1 (6 bases). This CDR3 contains 15 residues. Germline-derived CDR1 and CDR2 are MGHRA and YSYEKL. Trimming left V 5 bases short and J 6 bases short, with 17 bases between. In nucleotides, the CDR3 is TGCGCCAGCAGCGGCGAGGGGAGAGGGGGAAACATTCAGTACTTC. Its protein is CASSGEGRGGNIQYF.

The V gene is TRBV7-3, the J gene TRBJ2-2; 8 bases match TRBD1. Looked up from germline, CDR1 is SGHTA and CDR2 is FQGTGA. V dropped 5 bases and J dropped 1; count of bases not matched to a gene: 3. This CDR3 contains 15 residues. DNA of the CDR3: TGTGCCAGCAGCCTGGGACAGGAGAACACCGGGGAGCTGTTTTTT. Its translation is CASSLGQENTGELFF. The entire variable domain, with the rest obtained from reference TRBV7-3 and TRBJ2-2, is as follows: GAGVSQTPSNKVTEKGKYVELRCDPISGHTALYWYRQSLGQGPEFLIYFQGTGAADDSGLPNDRFFAVRPEGSVSTLKIQRTERGDSAVYLCASSLGQENTGELFFGEGSRLTVL.

The chain couples TRBV5-4 to TRBJ1-2; the D gene is possibly TRBD1 (5 bases). V was trimmed by 6 bases and J by 0 bases, leaving 12 bases between them. The germline CDR1 and CDR2 sequences are SGHNT and YYREEE (reference sequence). The CDR3 is made up of 14 amino acids. The CDR3 sequence is CASTAGGANYGYTF. CDR3 nucleotide sequence: TGTGCCAGCACCGCGGGGGGAGCTAACTATGGCTACACCTTC. The full variable domain, its missing parts supplied by reference TRBV5-4 and TRBJ1-2, is ETGVTQSPTHLIKTRGQQVTLRCSSQSGHNTVSWYQQALGQGPQFIFQYYREEENGRGNFPPRFSGLQFPNYSSELNVNALELDDSALYLCASTAGGANYGYTFGSGTRLTVV.

This clone came up a few times. This chain links TRBV6-5 with TRBJ2-7; D ambiguous. Germline V gives CDR1 MNHEY, CDR2 SVGAGI. The germline V and J ends were trimmed by 6 bases and 9 bases, with 21 bases remaining between them. The CDR3 is made up of 14 amino acids. CDR3 sequence: CASSTRSSLRVQYF. In DNA, the CDR3 is TGTGCCAGCAGCACCAGGTCTTCCCTACGAGTGCAGTACTTC.

This chain uses TRBV5-1 with TRBJ2-2; 13 positions agree with TRBD2. Germline V lookup: CDR1 SGHRS, CDR2 YFSETQ. V lost 1 base, J lost 4 bases, and 7 bases stayed unmatched. The CDR3 has 18 amino acids. The CDR3 reads CASSLPTSGGASTGELFF. Here the CDR3 DNA reads TGCGCCAGCAGCTTGCCAACTAGCGGGGGGGCCAGCACCGGGGAGCTGTTTTTT.

The rearrangement links TRBV28 to TRBJ2-6, with D perhaps matching TRBD1 (5 bases). Trimming pared 5 bases from V and 0 bases from J, leaving 8 bases between. Germline V gives CDR1 MDHEN, CDR2 SYDVKM. CDR3 size: 15 residues. Here the CDR3 DNA reads TGTGCCAGCAGTAGACAGTTCTCTGGGGCCAACGTCCTGACTTTC. It is translated as CASSRQFSGANVLTF. Using reference TRBV28 and TRBJ2-6 for the parts outside the CDR3, the full variable domain is DVKVTQSSRYLVKRTGEKVFLECVQDMDHENMFWYRQDPGLGLRLIYFSYDVKMKEKGDIPEGYSVSREKKERFSLILESASTNQTSMYLCASSRQFSGANVLTFGAGSRLTVL.

The chain links TRBV6-4 to TRBJ1-1; no firm D call. The germline V gene has CDR1 MRHNA and CDR2 SNTAGT. V lost 3 bases, J lost 8 bases, and 16 bases lay in between. This CDR3 comprises 14 residues. The CDR3 reads CASSEMESSEEAFF. CDR3 DNA: TGTGCCAGCAGTGAAATGGAGAGTAGCGAGGAAGCTTTCTTT.

This clone was seen a handful of times. V gene TRBV6-5 combines with J gene TRBJ2-2; D gene uncertain. There are 14 residues in the CDR3. V was pared by 5 bases and J by 9 bases, with 16 bases between. Germline CDR1 and CDR2: MNHEY and SVGAGI. The CDR3 DNA reads TGTGCCAGCAGTGATGGCTGGAGAACGAGGGAGCTGTTTTTT. This gives the protein CASSDGWRTRELFF.

The J gene is TRBJ1-5, the V gene TRBV9; unclear D gene. CDR3 size: 15 residues. The ends were cut back, 0 bases at V and 3 bases at J, with 10 bases in the middle. Looked up from germline, CDR1 is SGDLS and CDR2 is YYNGEE. CDR3 DNA: TGTGCCAGCAGCGTAGCGGGCGGGAACAATCAGCCCCAGCATTTT. Translation gives CASSVAGGNNQPQHF.

This clone was seen more than once but under ten times. This chain joins TRBV9 and TRBJ1-3, with D maybe TRBD1 (6 bases). The CDR3 is made up of 15 amino acids. V was pared by 2 bases and J by 4 bases, with 13 bases between. Germline lookup yields CDR1 SGDLS and CDR2 YYNGEE. CDR3 bases: TGTGCCAGCAGCGTCGGGGACACCGCCGGAAACACCATATATTTT. It encodes CASSVGDTAGNTIYF.

This chain links TRBV7-3 with TRBJ2-7; TRBD2 matches 8 bases. The CDR3 is made up of 14 amino acids. V lost 4 bases and J lost 2; bases outside the gene matches: 4. CDR1 and CDR2 from the germline V gene are SGHTA and FQGTGA. CDR3 amino acids: CASSYGAGAYEQYF. The CDR3 DNA sequence: TGTGCCAGCAGCTATGGAGCGGGAGCCTACGAGCAGTACTTC.